The T cell receptor beta chain under discussion was sequenced for a study of response to subunit inactivated influenza vaccine. Each CDR3 protein gets one entry after TCRdb re-called the RT-PCR reads with MiXCR. Of roughly 650,000 distinct CDR3 sequences listed, 13% to 15% were seen once; the top ten hold roughly 7.6%. Overall study results and limits: With each seasonal influenza vaccination, the authors suggested, few new T cells are recruited.

A note on this clonotype: The antigen remains undetermined.

The length of the CDR3 is 15 residues. Germline V gives CDR1 MNHEY, CDR2 SVGEGT. The ends were cut back, 4 bases at V and 2 bases at J, with 11 bases in the middle. The chain has TRBV6-2 or TRBV6-3 and TRBJ2-2, with D unresolved. Sequences were derived from PBMCs from blood, sampled around 14 days before vaccination. This receptor was taken from a man in his fifties or sixties who received an inactivated influenza vaccine. The CDR3 sequence: CASSSSKDNTGELFF. The DNA of the CDR3 is TGTGCCAGCAGTTCTTCAAAGGATAACACCGGGGAGCTGTTTTTT.